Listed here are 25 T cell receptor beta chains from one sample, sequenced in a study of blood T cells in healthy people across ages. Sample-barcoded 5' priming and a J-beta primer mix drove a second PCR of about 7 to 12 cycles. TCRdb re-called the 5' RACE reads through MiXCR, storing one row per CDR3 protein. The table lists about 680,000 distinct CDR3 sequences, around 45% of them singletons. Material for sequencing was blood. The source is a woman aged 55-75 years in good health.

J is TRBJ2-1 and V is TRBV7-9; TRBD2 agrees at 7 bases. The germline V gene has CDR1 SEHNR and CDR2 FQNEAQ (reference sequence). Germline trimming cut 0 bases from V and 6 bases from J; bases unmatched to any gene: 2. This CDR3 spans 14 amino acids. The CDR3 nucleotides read TGTGCCAGCAGCTTAGCGGGACTAACCAATGAGCAGTTCTTC. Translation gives CASSLAGLTNEQFF.

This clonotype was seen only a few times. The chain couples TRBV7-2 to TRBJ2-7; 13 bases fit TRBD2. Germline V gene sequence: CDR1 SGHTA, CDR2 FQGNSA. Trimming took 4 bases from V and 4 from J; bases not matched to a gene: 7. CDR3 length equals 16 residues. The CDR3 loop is CASSSRLAGGLYEQYF. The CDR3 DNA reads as TGTGCCAGCAGCTCTAGACTAGCGGGAGGTCTATACGAGCAGTACTTC.

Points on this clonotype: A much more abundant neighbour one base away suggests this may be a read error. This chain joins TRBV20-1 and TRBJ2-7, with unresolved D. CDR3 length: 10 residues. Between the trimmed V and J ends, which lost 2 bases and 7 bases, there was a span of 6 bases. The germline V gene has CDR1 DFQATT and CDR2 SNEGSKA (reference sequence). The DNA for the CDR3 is TGCAGTGCTAGAAGGGATGAGCAGTACTTC. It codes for CSARRDEQYF.

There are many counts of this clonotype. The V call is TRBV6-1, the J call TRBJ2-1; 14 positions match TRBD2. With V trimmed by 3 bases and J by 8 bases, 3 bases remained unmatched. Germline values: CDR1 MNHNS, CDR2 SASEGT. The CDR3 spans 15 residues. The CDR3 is CASSETSGRVDEQFF. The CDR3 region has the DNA TGTGCCAGCAGTGAGACTAGCGGGAGGGTGGATGAGCAGTTCTTC.

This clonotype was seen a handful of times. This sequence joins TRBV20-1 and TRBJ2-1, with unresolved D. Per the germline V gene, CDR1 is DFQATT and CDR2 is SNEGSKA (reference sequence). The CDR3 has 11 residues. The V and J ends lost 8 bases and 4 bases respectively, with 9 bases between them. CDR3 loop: CSLLEYNEQFF. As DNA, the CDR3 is TGCAGTTTACTGGAATACAATGAGCAGTTCTTC.

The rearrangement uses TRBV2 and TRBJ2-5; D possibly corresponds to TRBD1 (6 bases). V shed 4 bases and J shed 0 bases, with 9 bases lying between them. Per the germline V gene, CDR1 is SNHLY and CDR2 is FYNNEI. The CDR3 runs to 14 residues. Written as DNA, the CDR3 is TGTGCCAGCAGTGCCCAGGGGCACCAAGAGACCCAGTACTTC. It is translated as CASSAQGHQETQYF.

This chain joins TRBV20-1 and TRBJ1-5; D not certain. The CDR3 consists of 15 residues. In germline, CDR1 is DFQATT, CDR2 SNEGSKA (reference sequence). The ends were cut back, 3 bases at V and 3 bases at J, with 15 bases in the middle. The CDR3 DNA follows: TGCAGTGCTAGTAACGGGCTTGTGAACAATCAGCCCCAGCATTTT. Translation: CSASNGLVNNQPQHF.

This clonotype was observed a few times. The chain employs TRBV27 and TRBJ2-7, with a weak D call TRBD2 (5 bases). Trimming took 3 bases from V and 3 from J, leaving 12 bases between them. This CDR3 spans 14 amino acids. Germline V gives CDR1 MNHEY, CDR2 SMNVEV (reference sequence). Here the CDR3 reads CASSFSGSLYEQYF. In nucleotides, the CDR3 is TGTGCCAGCAGTTTTAGTGGGAGTCTCTACGAGCAGTACTTC.

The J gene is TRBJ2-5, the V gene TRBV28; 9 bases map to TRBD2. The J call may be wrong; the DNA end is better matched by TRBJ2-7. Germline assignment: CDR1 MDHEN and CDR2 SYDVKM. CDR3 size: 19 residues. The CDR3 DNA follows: TGTGCCAGCAGTTTGTGGGTGGGTCGGCTAGCGGGATCCGACTACGAGCAGTACTTC. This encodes CASSLWVGRLAGSDYEQYF.

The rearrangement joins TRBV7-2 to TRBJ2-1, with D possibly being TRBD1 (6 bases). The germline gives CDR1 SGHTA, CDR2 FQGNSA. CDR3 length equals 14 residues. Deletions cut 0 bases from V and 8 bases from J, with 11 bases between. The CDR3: CASSLAGASDEQFF. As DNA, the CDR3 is TGTGCCAGCAGCTTAGCGGGGGCTTCGGATGAGCAGTTCTTC.

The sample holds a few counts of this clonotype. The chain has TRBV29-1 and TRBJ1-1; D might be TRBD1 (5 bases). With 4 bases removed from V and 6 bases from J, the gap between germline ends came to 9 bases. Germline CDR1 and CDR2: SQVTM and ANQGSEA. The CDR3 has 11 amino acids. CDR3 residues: CSVVQGAEAFF. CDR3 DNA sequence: TGCAGCGTTGTTCAGGGCGCTGAAGCTTTCTTT.

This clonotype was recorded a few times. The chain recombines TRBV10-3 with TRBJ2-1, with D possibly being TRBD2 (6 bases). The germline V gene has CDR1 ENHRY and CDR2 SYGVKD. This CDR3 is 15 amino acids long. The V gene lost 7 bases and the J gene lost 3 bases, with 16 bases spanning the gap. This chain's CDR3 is CAITSGAVGYNEQFF. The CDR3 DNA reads TGTGCCATCACCTCGGGAGCGGTCGGCTACAATGAGCAGTTCTTC.

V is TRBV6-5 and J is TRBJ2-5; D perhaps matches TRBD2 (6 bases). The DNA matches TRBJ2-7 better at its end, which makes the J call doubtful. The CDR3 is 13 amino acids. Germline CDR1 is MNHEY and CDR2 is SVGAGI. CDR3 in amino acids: CASRPGDFYEQYF. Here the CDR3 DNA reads TGTGCCAGCCGACCCGGGGACTTCTACGAGCAGTACTTC.

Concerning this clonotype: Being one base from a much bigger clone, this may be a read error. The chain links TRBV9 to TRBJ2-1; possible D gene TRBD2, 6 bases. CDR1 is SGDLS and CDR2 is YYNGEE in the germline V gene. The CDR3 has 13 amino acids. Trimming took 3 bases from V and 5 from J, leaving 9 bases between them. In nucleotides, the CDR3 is TGTGCCAGCAGCGGGGGGGTAGACAATGAGCAGTTCTTC. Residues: CASSGGVDNEQFF.

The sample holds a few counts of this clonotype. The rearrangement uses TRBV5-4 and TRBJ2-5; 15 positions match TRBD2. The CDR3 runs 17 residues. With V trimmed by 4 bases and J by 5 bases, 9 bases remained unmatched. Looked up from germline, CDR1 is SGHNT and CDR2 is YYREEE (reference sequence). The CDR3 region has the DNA TGTGCCAGCAGCCTCGGACTAGCGGGAGGGCAGGGGGAGACCCAGTACTTC. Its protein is CASSLGLAGGQGETQYF.

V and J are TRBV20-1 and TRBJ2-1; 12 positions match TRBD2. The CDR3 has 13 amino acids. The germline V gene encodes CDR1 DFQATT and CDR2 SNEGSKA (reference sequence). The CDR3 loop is CSHGLAGIHEQFF. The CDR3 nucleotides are TGCAGCCACGGACTAGCGGGAATACATGAGCAGTTCTTC.

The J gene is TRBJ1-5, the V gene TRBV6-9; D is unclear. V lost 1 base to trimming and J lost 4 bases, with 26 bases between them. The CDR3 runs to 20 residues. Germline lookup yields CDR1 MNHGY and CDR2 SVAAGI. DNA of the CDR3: TGTGCCAGCAGTTATTGGGATGGTGGGCCTATCCGAGAGGGAAATCAGCCCCAGCATTTT. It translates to CASSYWDGGPIREGNQPQHF.

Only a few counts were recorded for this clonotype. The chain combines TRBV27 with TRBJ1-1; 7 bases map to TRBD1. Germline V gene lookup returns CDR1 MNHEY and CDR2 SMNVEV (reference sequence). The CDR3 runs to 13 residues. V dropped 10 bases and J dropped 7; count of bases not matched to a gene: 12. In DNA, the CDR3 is TGTGCCACCTACAGGAGGGGGCTTGGTGAAGCTTTCTTT. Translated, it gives CATYRRGLGEAFF.

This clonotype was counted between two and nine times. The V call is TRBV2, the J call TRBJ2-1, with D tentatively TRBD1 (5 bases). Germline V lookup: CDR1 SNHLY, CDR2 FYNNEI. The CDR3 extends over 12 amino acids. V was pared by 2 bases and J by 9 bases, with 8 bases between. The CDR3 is CASSERGGEQFF. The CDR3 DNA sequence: TGTGCCAGCAGTGAAAGGGGCGGTGAGCAGTTCTTC.

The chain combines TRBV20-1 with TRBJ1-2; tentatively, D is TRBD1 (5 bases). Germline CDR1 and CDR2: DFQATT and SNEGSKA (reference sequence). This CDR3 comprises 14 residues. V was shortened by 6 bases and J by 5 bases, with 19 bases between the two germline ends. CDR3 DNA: TGCAGTGCCAACACGGGACTGAGAAATTATGGCTACACCTTC. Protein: CSANTGLRNYGYTF.

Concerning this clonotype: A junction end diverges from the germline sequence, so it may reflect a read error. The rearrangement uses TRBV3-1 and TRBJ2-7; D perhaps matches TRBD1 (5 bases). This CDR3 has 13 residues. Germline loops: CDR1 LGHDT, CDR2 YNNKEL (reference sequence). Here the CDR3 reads CASRQGFSYEQYF. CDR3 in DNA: TGTGCCAGCCGCCAGGGATTCTCCTACGAGCAGTACTTC.

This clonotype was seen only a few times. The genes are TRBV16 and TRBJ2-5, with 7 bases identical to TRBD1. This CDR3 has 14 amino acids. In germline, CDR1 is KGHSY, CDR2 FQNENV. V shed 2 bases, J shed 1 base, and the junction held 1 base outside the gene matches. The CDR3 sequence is CASSQGDSQETQYF. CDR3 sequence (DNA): TGTGCCAGCAGCCAAGGGGACAGCCAAGAGACCCAGTACTTC.

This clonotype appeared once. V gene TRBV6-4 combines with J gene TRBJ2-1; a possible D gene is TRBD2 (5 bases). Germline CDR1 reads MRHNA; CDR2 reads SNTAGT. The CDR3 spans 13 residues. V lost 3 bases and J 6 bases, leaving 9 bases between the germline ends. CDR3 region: CASSEGSSNEQFF. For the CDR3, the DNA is TGTGCCAGCAGTGAGGGGAGCAGCAATGAGCAGTTCTTC.

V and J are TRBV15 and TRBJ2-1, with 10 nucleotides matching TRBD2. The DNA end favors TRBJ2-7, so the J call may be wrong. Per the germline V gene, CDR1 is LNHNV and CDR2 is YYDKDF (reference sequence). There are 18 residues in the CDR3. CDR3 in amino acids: CATSGVAGGRIPYNEQYF. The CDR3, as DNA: TGTGCCACCAGCGGGGTAGCGGGAGGTCGTATCCCCTACAATGAGCAGTACTTC.

CDR3 in amino acids: CASSWGTGVNEQFF. The CDR3 DNA follows: TGTGCCAGCAGCTGGGGGACAGGGGTCAATGAGCAGTTCTTC. The chain has TRBV7-9 and TRBJ2-1; 10 bases line up with TRBD1. The V and J ends lost 4 bases and 6 bases, in that order; junction bases with no gene match: 3. This CDR3 is 14 amino acids long. Germline V gene lookup returns CDR1 SEHNR and CDR2 FQNEAQ (reference sequence).